This TCR beta chain was sequenced in a study of cytomegalovirus exposure and HLA in healthy donors. About the research overall: Unique TCR beta sequences numbering 120 million or so came from roughly 180 million T cells in an earlier analysis.

It was with 60 Vbeta and 13 Jbeta primers that the PCR ran. The method was immunoSEQ multiplex PCR; TCRdb's version includes in-frame clones alone and lacks a portion of them. The sample has 75,000 to 90,000 clones, about 81% seen once; the top ten hold 4.2%. Germline V gene sequence: CDR1 WNHNN, CDR2 SYGVQD (reference sequence). The CDR3 length is 15 residues. Trimming cost V 6 bases and J 4 bases, with 15 bases left between them. This clone was observed once. This sequence joins TRBV10-1 and TRBJ1-4; a weak D match, TRBD1 (6 bases). Sequenced: PBMCs. This sequence originates from a man between 60 and 70 years old in good health and CMV-seronegative. The CDR3 DNA follows: TGCGCCAGCAGCCCCACCCGGACAGATAATGAAAAACTGTTTTTT. Protein sequence: CASSPTRTDNEKLFF.